At least ten counts were recorded for the clone carrying this TCR beta chain. All patients reached thyroid surgery having received no treatment beforehand. The data were obtained in a study of metastatic and nonmetastatic thyroid tumors. At the level of the study: Malignant and benign thyroid patients had repertoires compared in peripheral blood and tumor or nodule tissue.

V gave up 4 bases and J gave up 6 bases, with 10 bases separating them. The CDR3 covers 12 residues. The germline V gene has CDR1 SGDLS and CDR2 YYNGEE. TCRdb re-called the PCR reads via MiXCR. The top ten hold 15% to 20% of the sample, which has approximately 35,000 clones, roughly a tenth seen once. The source is a female donor with papillary thyroid cancer or a benign thyroid nodule (not recorded which). Some clones in this sample may be carry-over from other donors' samples. The specimen sequenced was blood. The rearrangement uses TRBV9 and TRBJ1-1; maybe TRBD1 (5 bases). CDR3 region: CASSFRDSEAFF. CDR3 DNA sequence: TGTGCCAGCAGCTTCCGGGACTCTGAAGCTTTCTTT.